The TCR beta chain under discussion was sequenced for a study of blood T cell repertoires in COVID-19. Study details: Nucleic acid was either cDNA or gDNA, and it came from T cells, B-cell-depleted T cells, or PBMCs.

Produced via immunoSEQ multiplex PCR; TCRdb's table is partial and in-frame only. The sample lists 190,000 or so clones; 70% to 90% were seen once. This clone was seen more than once but under ten times. The germline gives CDR1 MGHRA, CDR2 YSYEKL. Germline trimming cut 0 bases from V and 5 bases from J; bases unmatched to any gene: 16. CDR3 length: 19 residues. The specimen sequenced was peripheral blood. The chain couples TRBV4-1 to TRBJ1-5; 7 positions agree with TRBD1. This receptor was obtained from a man between 40 and 49 years old with active or convalescent COVID-19. The CDR3 nucleotides are TGCGCCAGCAGCCAAGAGTGGGGACAGAGCCGTCAGGGGCATCAGCCCCAGCATTTT. Its translation: CASSQEWGQSRQGHQPQHF.